Listed here is a single TCR beta chain. The record originates from a study of blood T cells in healthy people across ages. The CDR3 is made up of 14 amino acids. The ends were cut back, 7 bases at V and 4 bases at J, with 14 bases in the middle. The use of a sample-barcoded 5' primer and a J-beta primer mix characterized a second PCR of roughly 6 to 11 cycles. Per-sample output comprised a minimum of 3 million paired-end reads containing CDR3. One entry per CDR3 protein results from TCRdb running MiXCR on the 5' RACE reads. The sample records some 710,000 distinct CDR3 sequences, about 42% being singletons.

The source material was blood. The TCR originated in a man of 80 years or more in good health. The V and J genes are TRBV12-3 or TRBV12-4 and TRBJ2-4, with D perhaps being TRBD1 or TRBD2 (5 bases each). The CDR3 DNA is TGTGCCAGCACTGGAGGAAAGGGGAAAAACATTCAGTACTTC. The encoded protein is CASTGGKGKNIQYF.